In its sample, the clone carrying this TCR beta chain was seen a few times. TCRdb ran MiXCR on the RT-PCR reads and lists one entry per CDR3 protein. Here the sample spans over 400,000 distinct CDR3 sequences, 16% being singletons. This record belongs to a study of patients and donors after allogeneic stem cell transplantation. This CDR3 region has 14 residues. From germline, CDR1 is MNHEY and CDR2 SVGEGT. V shed 8 bases and J 5 bases; nucleotides not matched to a gene: 10. The chain carries TRBV6-2 or TRBV6-3 and TRBJ2-5; 8 positions agree with TRBD2. What was sequenced was blood, either unsorted or a sorted T cell fraction (not recorded which). This sequence originates from a human donor who was either an allogeneic HSCT recipient or a stem cell or donor lymphocyte infusion donor (not recorded which). It is not recorded whose cells these are; they may come from a transplant donor. In nucleotides, the CDR3 is TGTGCCAGCGGCCCGGGAGGGAGTCTTGAGACCCAGTACTTC. It yields the protein CASGPGGSLETQYF.